Here is one T cell receptor (beta chain) with its context. Its target is not known. V lost 1 base, J lost 7 bases, and 21 bases lay in between. The CDR3 totals 17 residues. Germline CDR1 LGHNT, CDR2 FRNRAP. This entry is derived from a study of T-cell reconstitution after alpha-beta-depleted transplantation in children. Study findings and constraints: By one year post-transplant, T-cell counts and diversity largely arose from T cells that were newly produced. Reportedly, alpha-beta T cells present about two months post-transplant originated from several hundred expanded clones of graft origin.

Library preparation (for TCRbeta) was performed with unique molecular identifiers. MiXCR, applied by TCRdb to the PCR reads, yields one record per CDR3 protein. The table includes 700,000 to 950,000 distinct CDR3 sequences, 15% to 20% detected once. This receptor was taken from a male patient aged 5 to 17 who had a stem cell transplant for acute lymphoblastic leukemia, so the T cells may come from the graft donor. The sample in question was PBMCs, mostly from graft donor cells, obtained 360 days after TCRalphabeta/CD19-depleted stem cell transplant. V is TRBV12-5 and J is TRBJ2-3; a possible D gene is TRBD1 (7 bases). CDR3 DNA: TGTGCTAGTGGTTTGGCCCTCGCGGCAGGGGGGACAAATACGCAGTATTTT. Translated: CASGLALAAGGTNTQYF.